The present entry profiles one T cell receptor (beta chain) with its context. No antigen is known for it. The data are from a study of siplizumab effects on memory and regulatory T cells. Per sample, around 10^5 TCR templates were assayed. Profiling relied on immunoSEQ multiplex PCR, and the TCRdb table lists in-frame clones only, not all of them. Of approximately 68,000 clones in the sample, 91% were seen once. Overall study findings and caveats: Naive or memory phenotype was unassignable for roughly 75-96% of proliferating CD4+ or CD8+ clones.

This CDR3 is 15 amino acids long. Trimming pared 1 base from V and 6 bases from J, leaving 16 bases between. The V gene's germline CDR1 is SGHRS and CDR2 YFSETQ. The chain carries TRBV5-1 and TRBJ1-1; no clear D gene. The specimen sequenced was CD8+ T cells sorted from blood. The TCR was taken from a human donor in good health. CDR3 sequence (DNA): TGCGCCAGCAGCTTGAGAGATGGTCAAGACGCTGAAGCTTTCTTT. Its translation: CASSLRDGQDAEAFF. The whole variable domain, filled in from reference TRBV5-1 and TRBJ1-1, reads KAGVTQTPRYLIKTRGQQVTLSCSPISGHRSVSWYQQTPGQGLQFLFEYFSETQRNKGNFPGRFSGRQFSNSRSEMNVSTLELGDSALYLCASSLRDGQDAEAFFGQGTRLTVV.